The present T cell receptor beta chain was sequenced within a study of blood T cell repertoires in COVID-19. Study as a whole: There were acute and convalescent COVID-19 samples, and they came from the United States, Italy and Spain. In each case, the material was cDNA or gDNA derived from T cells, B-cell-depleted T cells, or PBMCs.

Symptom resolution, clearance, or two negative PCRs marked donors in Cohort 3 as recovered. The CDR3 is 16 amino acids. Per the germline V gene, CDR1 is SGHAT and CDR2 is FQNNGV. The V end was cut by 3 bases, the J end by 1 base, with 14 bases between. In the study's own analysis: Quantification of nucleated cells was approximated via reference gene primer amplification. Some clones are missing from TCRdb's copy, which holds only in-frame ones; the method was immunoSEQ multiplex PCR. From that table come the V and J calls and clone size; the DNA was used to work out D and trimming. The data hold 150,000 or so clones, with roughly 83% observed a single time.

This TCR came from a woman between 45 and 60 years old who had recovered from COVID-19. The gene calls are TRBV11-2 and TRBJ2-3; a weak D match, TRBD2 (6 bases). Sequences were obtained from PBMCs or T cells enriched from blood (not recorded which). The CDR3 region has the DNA TGTGCCAGCAGCTTTTGGGGAGGCCGGGGCACAGATACGCAGTATTTT. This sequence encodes CASSFWGGRGTDTQYF.